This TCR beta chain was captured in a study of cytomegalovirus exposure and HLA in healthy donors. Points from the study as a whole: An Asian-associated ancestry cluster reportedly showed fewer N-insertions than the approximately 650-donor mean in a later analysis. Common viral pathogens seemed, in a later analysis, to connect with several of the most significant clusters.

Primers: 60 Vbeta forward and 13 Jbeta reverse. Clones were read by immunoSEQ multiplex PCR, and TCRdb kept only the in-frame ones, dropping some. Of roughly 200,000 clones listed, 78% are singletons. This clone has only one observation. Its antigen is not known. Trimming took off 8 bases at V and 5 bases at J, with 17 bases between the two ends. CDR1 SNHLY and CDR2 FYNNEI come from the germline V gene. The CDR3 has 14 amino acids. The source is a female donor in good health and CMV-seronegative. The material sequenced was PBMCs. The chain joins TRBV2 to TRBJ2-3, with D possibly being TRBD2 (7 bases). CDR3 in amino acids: CASEEGGGGDTQYF. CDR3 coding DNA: TGTGCCAGCGAAGAGGGAGGGGGGGGAGATACGCAGTATTTT.